This T cell receptor beta chain was observed in a study of blood T cell repertoires in COVID-19. At the level of the study: COVID-19 samples from acute and convalescent phases originated in the United States, Italy and Spain.

CDR3 length: 16 amino acids. Per the germline V gene, CDR1 is LGHNA and CDR2 is YSLEER. The V end was cut by 4 bases, the J end by 6 bases, with 20 bases between. Study processing details: From reference gene primer amplification, estimates of nucleated cell counts were derived. Assay: immunoSEQ multiplex PCR; the TCRdb copy retains only in-frame clones and omits some. V and J calls and clone size come straight from that table; D and trimming were deduced from the DNA. This sample has 250,000 to 300,000 clones, with roughly 84% found just once. This TCR derives from a man in his sixties with acute or convalescent COVID-19. Sequenced sample: peripheral blood. This chain links TRBV4-3 with TRBJ2-3; TRBD1 is a possible D gene (5 bases). CDR3 sequence (DNA): TGCGCCAGCAGCCGACAGACCGCTCCCTACATTGATACGCAGTATTTT. Protein sequence: CASSRQTAPYIDTQYF.